What follows are 29 T cell receptor beta chains derived from one specimen sequenced in a study of shared T cell receptors in the human thymus. Only in-frame clones appear in the TCRdb table, and some are missing; sequencing was by immunoSEQ multiplex PCR. The sample yields hundreds of thousands of clones, 78% seen once. This same sample was also part of a study on human thymus T cells.

Material for sequencing was thymocytes. The source of these receptors is a boy younger than two with a congenital heart defect.

The chain links TRBV19 to TRBJ2-7, with TRBD2 matching over 7 bases. CDR1 and CDR2 from the germline V gene are LNHDA and SQIVND (reference sequence). J gave up 0 bases and V 5 bases, and 10 bases lay outside the gene matches. This CDR3 region has 16 residues. The CDR3 reads CASSGPISGPSYEQYF. As DNA, the CDR3 is TGTGCCAGTAGTGGCCCAATTAGCGGGCCCTCCTACGAGCAGTACTTC. Filled out from reference TRBV19 and TRBJ2-7, the complete variable domain reads DGGITQSPKYLFRKEGQNVTLSCEQNLNHDAMYWYRQDPGQGLRLIYYSQIVNDFQKGDIAEGYSVSREKKESFPLTVTSAQKNPTAFYLCASSGPISGPSYEQYFGPGTRLTVT.

The chain links TRBV27 to TRBJ1-2; D is unclear. The length of the CDR3 is 13 residues. The V end lost 5 bases, the J end lost 4 bases, and 11 bases lay between the germline ends. The germline V gene has CDR1 MNHEY and CDR2 SMNVEV (reference sequence). CDR3 bases: TGTGCCAGCAGTACCCGAGGGCTCTATGGCTACACCTTC. This sequence encodes CASSTRGLYGYTF.

This chain uses TRBV5-1 with TRBJ2-1; 13 positions agree with TRBD2. The germline CDR1 and CDR2 sequences are SGHRS and YFSETQ. V shed 3 bases and J 12 bases; nucleotides not matched to a gene: 6. The CDR3 is made up of 14 amino acids. The DNA of the CDR3 is TGCGCCAGCAGCTCTAGACTAGCGGGAGGCCCGCAGTTCTTC. Its protein is CASSSRLAGGPQFF.

This clone showed up just a few times. J is TRBJ2-7 and V is TRBV23-1; 7 bases are shared with TRBD2. TRBV23-1 is marked as an open reading frame, function uncertain. This CDR3 spans 14 amino acids. Trimming cost V 4 bases and J 5 bases; bases outside gene matches: 8. CDR3 region: CASSPGEGWDEQYF. As DNA, the CDR3 is TGCGCCAGCAGTCCCGGGGAGGGTTGGGACGAGCAGTACTTC.

This clone was picked up a small number of times. The chain employs TRBV19 and TRBJ2-7; D is possibly TRBD1 (6 bases). V was shortened by 6 bases and J by 3 bases, with 15 bases between the two germline ends. The CDR3 totals 14 residues. Germline V CDR1 and CDR2: LNHDA, SQIVND (reference sequence). As DNA, the CDR3 is TGTGCCAGTAGAGGACAGCAGCACCACTACGAGCAGTACTTC. Its protein is CASRGQQHHYEQYF.

The V call is TRBV6-1, the J call TRBJ2-7, with 8 bases aligning to TRBD1. This CDR3 region has 15 residues. J gave up 3 bases and V 2 bases, and 6 bases lay outside the gene matches. The germline CDR1 and CDR2 sequences are MNHNS and SASEGT. This chain's CDR3 is CASSERTGRNYEQYF. In DNA form, the CDR3 reads TGTGCCAGCAGTGAACGGACAGGGAGGAACTACGAGCAGTACTTC.

This chain connects TRBV5-5 to TRBJ2-1; 9 bases align to TRBD2. The junction had 5 bases not matched to a gene; V was cut back by 0 bases and J by 4 bases. The CDR3 covers 16 residues. Germline assignment: CDR1 SGHKS and CDR2 YYEKEE (reference sequence). CDR3 bases: TGTGCCAGCAGCTTGGGCGGCGGGAGGGCGTACAATGAGCAGTTCTTC. Translating gives CASSLGGGRAYNEQFF.

This chain links TRBV7-9 with TRBJ2-7; tentatively, D is TRBD1 (5 bases). Germline lookup yields CDR1 SEHNR and CDR2 FQNEAQ (reference sequence). V shed 5 bases and J shed 0 bases, with 11 bases lying between them. The CDR3 spans 14 residues. CDR3 residues: CASSPDIISYEQYF. As DNA, the CDR3 is TGTGCCAGCAGCCCGGACATAATCTCCTACGAGCAGTACTTC.

The chain employs TRBV10-1 and TRBJ2-7; TRBD2 matches at 10 bases. Trimming cost V 6 bases and J 5 bases; bases outside gene matches: 7. Per germline, CDR1 WNHNN and CDR2 SYGVQD (reference sequence). The CDR3 consists of 14 residues. The chain's CDR3 is CASRSSGSGNEQYF. The DNA of the CDR3 is TGCGCCAGCAGGTCTAGCGGGAGTGGAAACGAGCAGTACTTC.

In its sample, this clone was seen a few times. This rearrangement joins TRBV13 to TRBJ2-7, with D possibly matching TRBD1 (6 bases). This CDR3 contains 13 residues. CDR1 PRHDT and CDR2 FYEKMQ come from the germline V gene (reference sequence). V lost 6 bases and J lost 2, with 11 bases in between. The CDR3 DNA follows: TGTGCCAGCAGTACACAGGGAGCCTACGAGCAGTACTTC. Translating gives CASSTQGAYEQYF.

The chain is built from TRBV7-2 and TRBJ2-5; no definite D call. V was trimmed by 7 bases and J by 5 bases, leaving 17 bases between them. Looked up from germline, CDR1 is SGHTA and CDR2 is FQGNSA. This CDR3 has 14 amino acids. The CDR3 sequence is CASTPTAPGETQYF. CDR3 DNA sequence: TGTGCCAGCACCCCAACGGCCCCCGGGGAGACCCAGTACTTC.

V is TRBV5-5 and J is TRBJ2-7; tentatively, D is TRBD2 (5 bases). The CDR3 contains 14 residues. Between the trimmed V and J ends, which lost 2 bases and 5 bases, there was a span of 14 bases. Germline V gene lookup returns CDR1 SGHKS and CDR2 YYEKEE (reference sequence). As DNA, the CDR3 is TGTGCCAGCAGCTTCTTCGACGGAGGCCACGAGCAGTACTTC. The encoded protein is CASSFFDGGHEQYF.

The chain has TRBV5-1 and TRBJ2-2; 12 bases line up with TRBD2. The V gene's germline CDR1 is SGHRS and CDR2 YFSETQ. Unmatched junction bases numbered 4, after V lost 0 bases and J lost 1 base. CDR3 length: 18 amino acids. CDR3 bases: TGCGCCAGCAGCTTGGCCCAACTAGCGGGAGGGAACACCGGGGAGCTGTTTTTT. It encodes CASSLAQLAGGNTGELFF.

This clone occurred once. CDR3 protein: CASRSGQGLYNEQFF. Written as DNA, the CDR3 is TGTGCCAGCAGATCAGGACAGGGCCTGTACAATGAGCAGTTCTTC. This chain links TRBV27 with TRBJ2-1; 8 positions agree with TRBD1. This CDR3 has 15 residues. CDR1 and CDR2 (germline): MNHEY, SMNVEV (reference sequence). V lost 6 bases, J lost 4 bases, and 8 bases stayed unmatched.

As for this clone: The same CDR3 can be traced to other DNA sequences in this sample. The genes are TRBV28 and TRBJ2-7; 13 bases map to TRBD2. The V segment lost 6 bases and the J segment 2 bases; nucleotides outside the gene matches: 4. The CDR3 totals 15 residues. Germline V gene data show CDR1 as MDHEN and CDR2 as SYDVKM. CDR3 bases: TGTGCCAGCAGGTCCGGGACTAGCGGGACCTACGAGCAGTACTTC. Translated, it gives CASRSGTSGTYEQYF.

The chain combines TRBV5-4 with TRBJ2-5; 7 bases map to TRBD2. The CDR3 is made up of 18 amino acids. The V gene's germline CDR1 is SGHNT and CDR2 YYREEE (reference sequence). The ends lost 0 bases at V and 1 base at J; junction bases unmatched: 12. Here the CDR3 reads CASSLEVASGIGQETQYF. CDR3 DNA sequence: TGTGCCAGCAGCTTGGAGGTGGCGAGCGGGATAGGCCAAGAGACCCAGTACTTC.

This clone was picked up one time. The chain joins TRBV2 to TRBJ2-1; TRBD2 matches 12 bases. Germline CDR1 and CDR2: SNHLY and FYNNEI. J was trimmed by 0 bases and V by 3 bases; bases with no gene match: 9. The CDR3 totals 19 residues. CDR3 DNA sequence: TGTGCCAGCAGTGACGCGACTAGCGGGGGTCCTAACTCCTACAATGAGCAGTTCTTC. Translated, it gives CASSDATSGGPNSYNEQFF.

In its sample, this clone was seen once. The chain links TRBV27 to TRBJ2-7; TRBD2 might be the D (5 bases). Germline V lookup: CDR1 MNHEY, CDR2 SMNVEV (reference sequence). The CDR3 is made up of 14 amino acids. V lost 3 bases and J 3 bases, leaving 12 bases between the germline ends. The CDR3 reads CASSLGGPDYEQYF. CDR3 nucleotide sequence: TGTGCCAGCAGTTTGGGCGGGCCTGACTACGAGCAGTACTTC.

This chain joins TRBV10-3 and TRBJ1-5; TRBD1 is a possible D gene (5 bases). The CDR3 sequence is 15 residues long. From germline, CDR1 is ENHRY and CDR2 SYGVKD. The V and J ends lost 4 bases and 8 bases respectively, with 18 bases between them. The CDR3 DNA reads TGTGCCATCAGTGTATATCCCGGGGGTGAGGAGCCCCAGCATTTT. Translation: CAISVYPGGEEPQHF.

This chain links TRBV5-1 with TRBJ1-5; TRBD1 is a possible D gene (5 bases). Trimming pared 5 bases from V and 0 bases from J, leaving 18 bases between. Germline V gives CDR1 SGHRS, CDR2 YFSETQ. The CDR3 is 17 amino acids. The CDR3 sequence is CASSSEPAGVSNQPQHF. The CDR3 DNA reads as TGCGCCAGCAGTTCCGAACCCGCGGGGGTTAGCAATCAGCCCCAGCATTTT.

The chain uses TRBV19 and TRBJ2-7; the match to TRBD2 covers 8 bases. This CDR3 is 15 amino acids long. Germline-derived CDR1 and CDR2 are LNHDA and SQIVND (reference sequence). V lost 3 bases, J lost 4 bases, and 8 bases stayed unmatched. The chain's CDR3 is CASSIASGGEYEQYF. The CDR3, as DNA: TGTGCCAGTAGTATCGCGTCGGGAGGGGAGTACGAGCAGTACTTC. The complete variable domain, with remaining parts taken from reference TRBV19 and TRBJ2-7, reads DGGITQSPKYLFRKEGQNVTLSCEQNLNHDAMYWYRQDPGQGLRLIYYSQIVNDFQKGDIAEGYSVSREKKESFPLTVTSAQKNPTAFYLCASSIASGGEYEQYFGPGTRLTVT.

V gene TRBV12-5 combines with J gene TRBJ1-5; D may be TRBD1 (5 bases). Germline values: CDR1 LGHNT, CDR2 FRNRAP. There are 12 residues in the CDR3. V shed 6 bases and J shed 5 bases, with 8 bases lying between them. The DNA of the CDR3 is TGTGCTAGTGGCCTGACAGATCAGCCCCAGCATTTT. Amino acid sequence: CASGLTDQPQHF.

This clone was counted a few times. The chain has TRBV6-1 and TRBJ1-4, with a tentative D call TRBD1 (6 bases). Trimming left V 2 bases short and J 5 bases short, with 9 bases between. The CDR3 runs to 14 residues. CDR1 and CDR2 from the germline V gene are MNHNS and SASEGT. The CDR3 DNA is TGTGCCAGCAGTGAAACGGGGGGCAATGAAAAACTGTTTTTT. It encodes CASSETGGNEKLFF.

This chain links TRBV7-2 with TRBJ2-7; 16 nucleotides align to TRBD2. Per the germline V gene, CDR1 is SGHTA and CDR2 is FQGNSA. The CDR3 is 16 amino acids. With V trimmed by 4 bases and J by 6 bases, 6 bases remained unmatched. CDR3 in amino acids: CASSSGTSGRGPEQYF. DNA of the CDR3: TGTGCCAGCAGCTCCGGGACTAGCGGGAGGGGCCCCGAGCAGTACTTC.

The chain employs TRBV5-1 and TRBJ2-5; maybe TRBD2 (5 bases). Germline CDR1 is SGHRS and CDR2 is YFSETQ. This CDR3 contains 14 residues. Trimming shortened V by 4 bases and J by 6 bases, and 16 bases separated the two germline ends. CDR3 DNA: TGCGCCAGCAGCATCGGGGAGACGACGAAGACCCAGTACTTC. Protein product: CASSIGETTKTQYF.

This clone appeared once. The CDR3 region is CASSLHVADCYEQYF. CDR3 nucleotides: TGTGCCAGCAGCTTGCATGTGGCGGACTGCTACGAGCAGTACTTC. The chain couples TRBV5-6 to TRBJ2-7; D is perhaps TRBD2 (5 bases). The CDR3 has 15 amino acids. Germline V gives CDR1 SGHDT, CDR2 YYEEEE. Trimming stripped 1 base from V and 3 bases from J, with 14 bases between.

This clone was recorded once. The chain carries TRBV29-1 and TRBJ2-1, with 7 positions matching TRBD2. Germline V gene sequence: CDR1 SQVTM, CDR2 ANQGSEA. With V trimmed by 6 bases and J by 1 base, 9 bases remained unmatched. The CDR3 has 15 amino acids. CDR3 sequence: CSVGDYEASYNEQFF. As DNA, the CDR3 is TGCAGCGTGGGGGACTACGAGGCTTCCTACAATGAGCAGTTCTTC.

The chain has TRBV5-4 and TRBJ1-1; tentatively, D is TRBD1 (6 bases). Looked up from germline, CDR1 is SGHNT and CDR2 is YYREEE (reference sequence). V was pared by 4 bases and J by 1 base, with 17 bases between. The CDR3 runs 16 residues. Written as DNA, the CDR3 is TGTGCCAGCAGCCAAGACCCGGGGGGCGCGAACACTGAAGCTTTCTTT. It yields the protein CASSQDPGGANTEAFF. Together with reference TRBV5-4 and TRBJ1-1, the CDR3 gives the full variable domain: ETGVTQSPTHLIKTRGQQVTLRCSSQSGHNTVSWYQQALGQGPQFIFQYYREEENGRGNFPPRFSGLQFPNYSSELNVNALELDDSALYLCASSQDPGGANTEAFFGQGTRLTVV.

This clone was seen a single time. The gene calls are TRBV7-2 and TRBJ1-5, with a weak D call TRBD1 (5 bases). Per the germline V gene, CDR1 is SGHTA and CDR2 is FQGNSA. Between the trimmed V and J ends, which lost 3 bases and 0 bases, there was a span of 9 bases. The CDR3 is made up of 15 amino acids. CDR3 protein: CASSFIDSSNQPQHF. The CDR3 DNA reads TGTGCCAGCAGCTTCATCGACAGTAGCAATCAGCCCCAGCATTTT.